One sample yielded the 2 T cell receptor beta chains listed below, sequenced in a study of blood T cell repertoires in COVID-19. Sequencing used immunoSEQ multiplex PCR; TCRdb keeps in-frame clones, though not all of them. The data show around 230,000 clones, around 80% seen once. Sequencing used peripheral blood. These receptors came from a man between 35 and 55 years old with acute or convalescent COVID-19.

The chain combines TRBV5-1 with TRBJ2-3; D ambiguous. The V and J ends lost 4 bases and 2 bases respectively, with 11 bases between them. CDR1 and CDR2 from the germline V gene are SGHRS and YFSETQ. This CDR3 comprises 14 residues. The CDR3 reads CASSLSRYTDTQYF. DNA of the CDR3: TGCGCCAGCAGCCTGAGCCGGTACACAGATACGCAGTATTTT.

In this sample, this clone is medium-sized. The chain is built from TRBV10-1 and TRBJ1-2, with 7 bases that match TRBD1. The CDR3 consists of 13 residues. Germline values: CDR1 WNHNN, CDR2 SYGVQD (reference sequence). After removal of 5 bases from V and 2 bases from J, the junction contained 2 bases not matched to a gene. The chain's CDR3 is CASSPDRNYGYTF. The CDR3 DNA sequence: TGCGCCAGCAGTCCGGACAGGAACTATGGCTACACCTTC.